Listed here is a single T cell receptor (beta chain). This record comes from a study of T-cell reconstitution after alpha-beta-depleted transplantation in children. The TCRbeta library was prepared with unique molecular identifiers. TCRdb re-called the PCR reads through MiXCR, storing one row per CDR3 protein. The table lists about 240,000 distinct CDR3 sequences, over 20% of them singletons, with roughly 2.6% in the top ten. The junction had 6 bases not matched to a gene; V was cut back by 8 bases and J by 6 bases. The CDR3 length is 13 residues. Germline V gives CDR1 SGHVT, CDR2 SQSDAQ. This clonotype originated in a girl between 2 and 10 years old with Fanconi anemia, due to receive a stem cell transplant. This chain joins TRBV7-4 and TRBJ2-1, with TRBD1 matching 8 bases. The source was PBMCs, collected before TCRalphabeta/CD19-depleted stem cell transplant. CDR3: CASPDRECNEQFF. CDR3 bases: TGTGCCAGCCCGGACAGGGAGTGCAATGAGCAGTTCTTC.